The 30 T cell receptor beta chains below come from one sample, sequenced in a study of blood T cells in healthy people across ages. A second PCR, run for about 7 to 11 cycles, used a sample-barcoded 5' primer plus a J-beta primer mix. Using its own MiXCR run on the 5' RACE reads, TCRdb lists one record per CDR3 protein. This table has some 920,000 distinct CDR3 sequences, just over 50% appearing once. Specimen: blood. The receptors derive from a woman aged 55-70 years in good health.

A few counts support this clonotype. The rearrangement links TRBV9 to TRBJ2-7; a possible D gene is TRBD1 (6 bases). Per the germline V gene, CDR1 is SGDLS and CDR2 is YYNGEE. The ends were cut back, 0 bases at V and 3 bases at J, with 10 bases in the middle. The CDR3 runs 14 residues. The CDR3 protein is CASSVAGRGYEQYF. The CDR3 DNA sequence: TGTGCCAGCAGCGTAGCGGGCAGGGGCTACGAGCAGTACTTC.

V usage is TRBV13 and J usage is TRBJ2-3, with 10 bases identical to TRBD2. Looked up from germline, CDR1 is PRHDT and CDR2 is FYEKMQ (reference sequence). V shed 2 bases and J 7 bases; nucleotides not matched to a gene: 6. CDR3 length: 15 residues. DNA of the CDR3: TGTGCCAGCAGCTTATTTAGCGGGAGGTCGAATACGCAGTATTTT. Translation gives CASSLFSGRSNTQYF.

This chain connects TRBV6-2 or TRBV6-3 to TRBJ2-7; possible D gene TRBD1, 5 bases. This CDR3 has 13 amino acids. Germline-derived CDR1 and CDR2 are MNHEY and SVGEGT. V was trimmed by 5 bases and J by 3 bases, leaving 11 bases between them. This CDR3 is CASSLDQGYEQYF. The CDR3, as DNA: TGTGCCAGCAGTCTCGATCAGGGCTACGAGCAGTACTTC.

This clonotype was found a few times. The chain uses TRBV7-9 and TRBJ2-7, with 8 bases aligning to TRBD2. V lost 0 bases, J lost 3 bases, and 10 bases stayed unmatched. CDR1 is SEHNR, CDR2 FQNEAQ, per germline (reference sequence). The CDR3 consists of 17 residues. For the CDR3, the DNA is TGTGCCAGCAGCTTAGCCAGACCGGGACTAGGGCTCTACGAGCAGTACTTC. It specifies CASSLARPGLGLYEQYF.

In its sample, this clonotype was seen once. J is TRBJ2-1 and V is TRBV20-1; perhaps D is TRBD1 or TRBD2 (5 bases each). This CDR3 has 18 residues. The V end lost 0 bases, the J end lost 4 bases, and 22 bases lay between the germline ends. Germline-derived CDR1 and CDR2 are DFQATT and SNEGSKA (reference sequence). The CDR3 is CSARDPSTPRGLYNEQFF. CDR3 sequence (DNA): TGCAGTGCTAGAGACCCCTCAACGCCGAGGGGCCTTTACAATGAGCAGTTCTTC.

The rearrangement links TRBV20-1 to TRBJ2-5; 11 positions match TRBD2. This CDR3 region has 12 residues. J was trimmed by 10 bases and V by 5 bases; bases with no gene match: 6. Germline V lookup: CDR1 DFQATT, CDR2 SNEGSKA (reference sequence). The CDR3, as DNA: TGCAGTGCTCCCGGGACTAGCGGTAGCCAGTACTTC. The encoded protein is CSAPGTSGSQYF.

This chain connects TRBV29-1 to TRBJ2-1; TRBD2 aligns across 11 bases. This CDR3 region has 14 residues. CDR1 is SQVTM and CDR2 is ANQGSEA in the germline V gene. J gave up 7 bases and V 3 bases, and 5 bases lay outside the gene matches. The DNA for the CDR3 is TGCAGCGTTGATAAAGGGACTAGCGGAAATGAGCAGTTCTTC. It is translated as CSVDKGTSGNEQFF.

V is TRBV9 and J is TRBJ1-2; tentative D call: TRBD1 (6 bases). Germline values: CDR1 SGDLS, CDR2 YYNGEE. The V and J ends lost 0 bases and 7 bases respectively, with 25 bases between them. The CDR3 is 18 residues long. The CDR3 region has the DNA TGTGCCAGCAGCGTAGGAGTCGGGTTTCAGGGGCGCCTAGGTGGCTACACCTTC. Its protein product is CASSVGVGFQGRLGGYTF.

The chain combines TRBV6-6 with TRBJ2-2; 8 bases agree with TRBD2. The germline V gene has CDR1 MNHNY and CDR2 SVGAGI (reference sequence). The CDR3 is made up of 15 amino acids. V was pared by 6 bases and J by 4 bases, with 7 bases of the junction left unmatched. Written as DNA, the CDR3 is TGTGCCAGCAGCCGTAGCGGGATGGGCACCGGGGAGCTGTTTTTT. This codes for CASSRSGMGTGELFF.

The chain links TRBV6-5 to TRBJ2-1; D gene uncertain. Trimming shortened V by 8 bases and J by 4 bases, and 15 bases separated the two germline ends. Germline-derived CDR1 and CDR2 are MNHEY and SVGAGI. The CDR3 sequence is 14 residues long. CDR3 in DNA: TGTGCCAGCGGGATAGGCGCCCTTTACAATGAGCAGTTCTTC. Protein: CASGIGALYNEQFF.

V and J are TRBV7-2 and TRBJ2-3; 8 positions match TRBD2. Germline V gives CDR1 SGHTA, CDR2 FQGNSA. This CDR3 is 15 amino acids long. V lost 7 bases and J lost 4; bases outside the gene matches: 10. This chain's CDR3 is CASTQGAGEADTQYF. CDR3 sequence (DNA): TGTGCCAGCACCCAAGGAGCGGGAGAAGCAGATACGCAGTATTTT. The whole variable domain, filled in from reference TRBV7-2 and TRBJ2-3, reads GAGVSQSPSNKVTEKGKDVELRCDPISGHTALYWYRQSLGQGLEFLIYFQGNSAPDKSGLPSDRFSAERTGGSVSTLTIQRTQQEDSAVYLCASTQGAGEADTQYFGPGTRLTVL.

This chain uses TRBV12-3 or TRBV12-4 with TRBJ1-2; no definite D call. The ends were cut back, 5 bases at V and 5 bases at J, with 15 bases in the middle. The CDR3 spans 14 residues. The CDR3 DNA reads TGTGCCAGCAGTGCCGGTGGGATTTTGTATGGCTACACCTTC. Protein sequence: CASSAGGILYGYTF.

This clonotype was seen at least ten times. Compared with germline, one end of the junction differs, possibly owing to a read error. This chain connects TRBV4-1 to TRBJ2-4; no firm D call. The CDR3 covers 14 residues. Germline loops: CDR1 MGHRA, CDR2 YSYEKL. CDR3 bases: TGTGCCAGCAGCCCAATACTAGCCAAAAACATTCAGTACTTC. It is translated as CASSPILAKNIQYF.

This clonotype was seen only a few times. The J gene is TRBJ2-5, the V gene TRBV5-1; TRBD1 aligns across 7 bases. CDR1 is SGHRS and CDR2 is YFSETQ in the germline V gene. The trim removed 3 bases at V and 5 bases at J, leaving 7 bases unmatched. The CDR3 runs 14 residues. CDR3 loop: CASSYQQGKETQYF. DNA of the CDR3: TGCGCCAGCAGCTACCAACAGGGGAAGGAGACCCAGTACTTC.

The gene calls are TRBV2 and TRBJ2-1; 9 positions agree with TRBD1. J lost 8 bases, V lost 7 bases, and 12 bases had no gene match. From germline, CDR1 is SNHLY and CDR2 FYNNEI. The CDR3 is made up of 15 amino acids. CDR3 in DNA: TGTGCCAGCAAAATTGAACAGGGGGCTTTGGATGAGCAGTTCTTC. The encoded protein is CASKIEQGALDEQFF.

This clonotype has more than one count but fewer than ten. In DNA, the CDR3 is TGCAGTGCTAGTTCGTTCCGCCAGGGAATAAGCAATCAGCCCCAGCATTTT. This codes for CSASSFRQGISNQPQHF. The rearrangement links TRBV20-1 to TRBJ1-5, with D perhaps matching TRBD1 (5 bases). Per germline, CDR1 DFQATT and CDR2 SNEGSKA (reference sequence). V dropped 3 bases and J dropped 1 base, with 19 bases sitting between them. The CDR3 length is 17 residues.

This clonotype has more than one count but fewer than ten. The chain recombines TRBV3-1 with TRBJ2-4; D tentatively reads TRBD1 or TRBD2 (6 bases each). The germline V gene encodes CDR1 LGHDT and CDR2 YNNKEL (reference sequence). This CDR3 is built from 15 residues. Trimming cost V 4 bases and J 8 bases, with 18 bases left between them. CDR3 nucleotide sequence: TGTGCCAGCAGCCGATTAGGAGGGACACGGGACATTCAGTACTTC. It encodes CASSRLGGTRDIQYF.

A single count supports this clonotype. This chain joins TRBV5-5 and TRBJ1-2; D ambiguous. The CDR3 consists of 13 residues. Trimming left V 1 base short and J 4 bases short, with 8 bases between. The germline CDR1 and CDR2 sequences are SGHKS and YYEKEE (reference sequence). Here the CDR3 DNA reads TGTGCCAGCAGCTTGACATCATCCTATGGCTACACCTTC. Translating gives CASSLTSSYGYTF. Together with reference TRBV5-5 and TRBJ1-2, the CDR3 gives the full variable domain: DAGVTQSPTHLIKTRGQQVTLRCSPISGHKSVSWYQQVLGQGPQFIFQYYEKEERGRGNFPDRFSARQFPNYSSELNVNALLLGDSALYLCASSLTSSYGYTFGSGTRLTVV.

This clonotype came up a few times. The chain links TRBV15 to TRBJ2-5, with a tentative D call TRBD2 (5 bases). The ends were cut back, 8 bases at V and 2 bases at J, with 9 bases in the middle. The CDR3 is 12 amino acids. The V gene's germline CDR1 is LNHNV and CDR2 YYDKDF (reference sequence). CDR3 region: CATGGPQETQYF. Written as DNA, the CDR3 is TGTGCCACCGGAGGACCACAAGAGACCCAGTACTTC.

V usage is TRBV4-1 and J usage is TRBJ1-5; D not certain. Per germline, CDR1 MGHRA and CDR2 YSYEKL. The V and J ends lost 0 bases and 5 bases respectively, with 8 bases between them. CDR3 length equals 14 residues. This CDR3 is CASSQEVVYQPQHF. Here the CDR3 DNA reads TGCGCCAGCAGCCAAGAAGTCGTTTATCAGCCCCAGCATTTT.

The chain uses TRBV20-1 and TRBJ2-1, with D possibly TRBD1 on 6 matching bases. Germline V gene sequence: CDR1 DFQATT, CDR2 SNEGSKA (reference sequence). With 2 bases removed from V and 6 bases from J, the gap between germline ends came to 11 bases. This CDR3 has 13 amino acids. This CDR3 reads CSARLPGVNEQFF. The CDR3 DNA reads as TGCAGTGCTAGACTTCCAGGGGTCAATGAGCAGTTCTTC.

The rearrangement links TRBV4-2 to TRBJ2-7; 7 nucleotides agree with TRBD1. Germline values: CDR1 LGHNA, CDR2 YNFKEQ. The J segment lost 0 bases and the V segment lost 1 base, leaving 3 bases of the junction unmatched. This CDR3 is built from 15 residues. CDR3: CASSQAWDSSYEQYF. The CDR3 DNA reads as TGTGCCAGCAGCCAAGCCTGGGACAGCTCCTACGAGCAGTACTTC.

This clonotype turned up a few times. V is TRBV29-1 and J is TRBJ1-2, with D perhaps TRBD1 (6 bases). Trimming cost V 1 base and J 0 bases, with 18 bases left between them. The germline V gene has CDR1 SQVTM and CDR2 ANQGSEA. There are 17 residues in the CDR3. In DNA, the CDR3 is TGCAGCGTTGAAGGGCTGGACAGCTCCCCAGCTAACTATGGCTACACCTTC. Protein product: CSVEGLDSSPANYGYTF.

This clonotype was observed a handful of times. This sequence joins TRBV20-1 and TRBJ2-7, with D tentatively TRBD2 (8 bases). Trimming pared 6 bases from V and 7 bases from J, leaving 19 bases between. The CDR3 has 13 amino acids. CDR1 is DFQATT, CDR2 SNEGSKA, per germline (reference sequence). CDR3 sequence: CSAEQGTRWEQYF. CDR3 bases: TGCAGTGCGGAACAGGGGACTAGATGGGAGCAGTACTTC.

This clonotype appeared many times. The J gene is TRBJ2-7, the V gene TRBV7-9; D remains ambiguous. Trimming pared 6 bases from V and 4 bases from J, leaving 10 bases between. The CDR3 sequence is 12 residues long. The germline CDR1 and CDR2 sequences are SEHNR and FQNEAQ (reference sequence). In DNA form, the CDR3 reads TGTGCCAGCAGTCCGGAGTCGTACGAGCAGTACTTC. Translation: CASSPESYEQYF. Full variable domain (missing parts from reference TRBV7-9 and TRBJ2-7): DTGVSQNPRHKITKRGQNVTFRCDPISEHNRLYWYRQTLGQGPEFLTYFQNEAQLEKSRLLSDRFSAERPKGSFSTLEIQRTEQGDSAMYLCASSPESYEQYFGPGTRLTVT.

The chain couples TRBV20-1 to TRBJ2-7; D unresolved. This CDR3 spans 13 amino acids. The germline V gene has CDR1 DFQATT and CDR2 SNEGSKA (reference sequence). With 8 bases removed from V and 5 bases from J, the gap between germline ends came to 19 bases. The CDR3 region is CSTRSPWGDEQYF. The CDR3 DNA sequence: TGCAGTACCAGATCCCCATGGGGTGACGAGCAGTACTTC.

This clonotype appeared a few times. CDR3 bases: TGTGCCAGCACCTCCGCAACCGGGACAGGGTCTCAGCCCCAGCATTTT. Translated: CASTSATGTGSQPQHF. The V gene is TRBV12-3 or TRBV12-4, the J gene TRBJ1-5; 9 bases match TRBD1. The ends lost 7 bases at V and 6 bases at J; junction bases unmatched: 13. The CDR3 is 16 residues long.

The chain carries TRBV20-1 and TRBJ1-2; 7 positions match TRBD1. This CDR3 region has 13 residues. CDR1 is DFQATT and CDR2 is SNEGSKA in the germline V gene (reference sequence). Trimming cost V 3 bases and J 4 bases; bases outside gene matches: 5. The CDR3 sequence is CSASGRGAYGYTF. CDR3 in DNA: TGCAGTGCTAGCGGCAGGGGGGCCTATGGCTACACCTTC.

J is TRBJ2-7 and V is TRBV6-5, with TRBD2 matching 12 bases. The junction had 17 bases not matched to a gene; V was cut back by 4 bases and J by 1 base. Germline values: CDR1 MNHEY, CDR2 SVGAGI. The CDR3 extends over 20 amino acids. DNA for the CDR3: TGTGCCAGCAGTTCCCTTACTAGGACTAGCGGGACACGGCCATCCTACGAGCAGTACTTC. Translation: CASSSLTRTSGTRPSYEQYF.

CDR3 in amino acids: CASSAHPDPSGRVFYNEQFF. The CDR3 region has the DNA TGTGCCAGCAGCGCGCACCCCGATCCCAGCGGGAGGGTCTTCTACAATGAGCAGTTCTTC. The chain joins TRBV11-2 to TRBJ2-1; 10 bases agree with TRBD2. V was clipped by 5 bases and J by 3 bases; unmatched bases: 19. The CDR3 spans 20 residues. Germline V lookup: CDR1 SGHAT, CDR2 FQNNGV. The full variable domain, completed using reference TRBV11-2 and TRBJ2-1, is EAGVAQSPRYKIIEKRQSVAFWCNPISGHATLYWYQQILGQGPKLLIQFQNNGVVDDSQLPKDRFSAERLKGVDSTLKIQPAKLEDSAVYLCASSAHPDPSGRVFYNEQFFGPGTRLTVL.